This T cell receptor (beta chain) was found in a study of cytomegalovirus exposure and HLA in healthy donors. 60 Vbeta and 13 Jbeta primers were used in PCR. TCRdb keeps only in-frame clones here, not all; method: immunoSEQ multiplex PCR. This table has 150,000 to 200,000 clones, 84% appearing once. In regard to this clone: Its specificity is not known.

Germline values: CDR1 LNHNV, CDR2 YYDKDF (reference sequence). V was shortened by 6 bases and J by 6 bases, with 12 bases between the two germline ends. This CDR3 has 14 residues. Study-level results: In vitro work confirmed that a few CMV-associated chains recognize CMV antigens. Later on, an analysis found that several of the most significant clusters appeared to be linked to common viral pathogens, which included parvovirus B19. Reports credit the classifier with highly specific, highly sensitive diagnosis of cytomegalovirus status.

The rearrangement links TRBV15 to TRBJ1-6; D call uncertain. The sequencing input was PBMCs. The receptor was derived from a girl under 18 in good health and CMV-seropositive. CDR3 in DNA: TGTGCCACCAGTACTATACCGGGTAATTCACCCCTCCACTTT. Its translation: CATSTIPGNSPLHF. The whole variable domain, filled in from reference TRBV15 and TRBJ1-6, reads DAMVIQNPRYQVTQFGKPVTLSCSQTLNHNVMYWYQQKSSQAPKLLFHYYDKDFNNEADTPDNFQSRRPNTSFCFLDIRSPGLGDTAMYLCATSTIPGNSPLHFGNGTRLTVT.